The 30 T cell receptor beta chains presented below share a single source sample, sequenced in a study of cytomegalovirus exposure and HLA in healthy donors. Primers for the PCR totalled 60 Vbeta and 13 Jbeta. Sequencing used immunoSEQ multiplex PCR; TCRdb keeps in-frame clones, though not all of them. The profile covers around 74,000 clones, with approximately 80% appearing a single time and 3% to 3.5% taken by the ten largest. Sequenced material: PBMCs. The receptor set was obtained from a man between 40 and 49 years old in good health and CMV-seronegative.

A word on this clone: Its ends do not fully match the called genes, so a read error is possible. The V call is TRBV18, the J call TRBJ1-2; D is perhaps TRBD1 (6 bases). Germline V gene lookup returns CDR1 KGHSH and CDR2 LQKENI. The CDR3 contains 13 residues. The CDR3 region has the DNA TGTGCCAGCTCAGCCAACCGGGACACCGGCTACCCCTTC. This gives the protein CASSANRDTGYPF.

This clone was detected only a few times. The V gene is TRBV5-1, the J gene TRBJ2-7; D ambiguous. This CDR3 is 14 amino acids long. Trimming took 4 bases from V and 0 from J, leaving 11 bases between them. Germline V gene lookup returns CDR1 SGHRS and CDR2 YFSETQ. CDR3 nucleotide sequence: TGCGCCAGCAGCCAAGACACCACCTCCTACGAGCAGTACTTC. It specifies CASSQDTTSYEQYF.

This clone was detected a few times. J is TRBJ2-2 and V is TRBV6-4, with a weak D call TRBD2 (6 bases). CDR1 is MRHNA, CDR2 SNTAGT, per germline. The CDR3 consists of 13 residues. V was trimmed by 0 bases and J by 7 bases, leaving 6 bases between them. CDR3 loop: CASSDSEGGELFF. CDR3 nucleotides: TGTGCCAGCAGTGACTCGGAGGGCGGGGAGCTGTTTTTT.

The chain links TRBV4-1 to TRBJ2-5; TRBD1 agrees at 9 bases. The last part of the DNA fits TRBJ2-7 better; the J call may be wrong. The CDR3 has 14 residues. In germline, CDR1 is MGHRA, CDR2 YSYEKL. CDR3 DNA: TGCGCCAGCAGCCGACCGGGACAGGGTTACGAGCAGTACTTC. This gives the protein CASSRPGQGYEQYF.

CDR3 coding DNA: TGCGCCAGCGGCCTACAAGGGACAGGGGGCTACAATGAGCAGTTCTTC. Protein: CASGLQGTGGYNEQFF. V gene TRBV5-1 combines with J gene TRBJ2-1; 11 nucleotides align to TRBD1. The germline V gene encodes CDR1 SGHRS and CDR2 YFSETQ. V shed 7 bases and J 3 bases; nucleotides not matched to a gene: 9. The CDR3 contains 16 residues.

This chain uses TRBV28 with TRBJ2-7; the match to TRBD1 covers 7 bases. Germline V gene sequence: CDR1 MDHEN, CDR2 SYDVKM. This CDR3 is built from 14 residues. The ends lost 4 bases at V and 5 bases at J; junction bases unmatched: 8. CDR3 sequence: CASSYKAGGHEQYF. The CDR3 coding sequence is TGTGCCAGCAGTTATAAAGCAGGGGGTCACGAGCAGTACTTC.

Note on this clone: A far more abundant clone sits one base away, making this likely a read error. This CDR3 is also generated by other DNA sequences in the sample. The V call is TRBV19, the J call TRBJ1-2; 8 bases agree with TRBD1. V was pared by 8 bases and J by 2 bases, with 4 bases of the junction left unmatched. Germline V CDR1 and CDR2: LNHDA, SQIVND (reference sequence). CDR3 length equals 13 residues. The CDR3: CASQGAANYGYTF. CDR3 in DNA: TGTGCCAGTCAGGGGGCAGCGAACTATGGCTACACCTTC.

A note on this clone: The junction does not match germline at one end; this may be a read error. The V gene is TRBV4-3, the J gene TRBJ1-2, with 8 bases identical to TRBD1. The CDR3 runs 15 residues. The germline V gene encodes CDR1 LGHNA and CDR2 YSLEER. The DNA of the CDR3 is TGCGCCAGCAGCCAAGAGGGACAGGCTAACTATGGCTACCCCTTC. Translated, it gives CASSQEGQANYGYPF.

The rearrangement links TRBV7-9 to TRBJ1-1, with 8 bases identical to TRBD1. This CDR3 comprises 15 residues. The V gene end was trimmed by 5 bases and the J gene end by 4 bases; junction bases not matched to a gene: 9. CDR1 is SEHNR and CDR2 is FQNEAQ in the germline V gene (reference sequence). The CDR3 sequence: CASSRPGGLSTEAFF. The DNA of the CDR3 is TGTGCCAGCAGCCGACCAGGGGGCCTGAGCACTGAAGCTTTCTTT. The whole variable domain, filled in from reference TRBV7-9 and TRBJ1-1, reads DTGVSQNPRHKITKRGQNVTFRCDPISEHNRLYWYRQTLGQGPEFLTYFQNEAQLEKSRLLSDRFSAERPKGSFSTLEIQRTEQGDSAMYLCASSRPGGLSTEAFFGQGTRLTVV.

This sequence joins TRBV9 and TRBJ2-5; the match to TRBD1 covers 8 bases. The CDR3 totals 15 residues. The germline gives CDR1 SGDLS, CDR2 YYNGEE. The trim removed 5 bases at V and 0 bases at J, leaving 6 bases unmatched. In nucleotides, the CDR3 is TGTGCCAGCAGTCGGACAGGGCTATACCAAGAGACCCAGTACTTC. Protein: CASSRTGLYQETQYF.

The chain is built from TRBV19 and TRBJ1-4; D ambiguous. Trimming stripped 4 bases from V and 7 bases from J, with 7 bases between. This CDR3 is built from 12 residues. Germline V gene lookup returns CDR1 LNHDA and CDR2 SQIVND (reference sequence). Here the CDR3 reads CASSKPLEKLFF. In nucleotides, the CDR3 is TGTGCCAGTAGTAAACCACTTGAAAAACTGTTTTTT. The complete variable domain, with remaining parts taken from reference TRBV19 and TRBJ1-4, reads DGGITQSPKYLFRKEGQNVTLSCEQNLNHDAMYWYRQDPGQGLRLIYYSQIVNDFQKGDIAEGYSVSREKKESFPLTVTSAQKNPTAFYLCASSKPLEKLFFGSGTQLSVL.

The chain joins TRBV7-3 to TRBJ1-2, with TRBD1 identical over 7 bases. Trimming cost V 5 bases and J 0 bases; bases outside gene matches: 6. Germline CDR1 is SGHTA and CDR2 is FQGTGA. This CDR3 is 15 amino acids long. The CDR3 loop reads CASSPEGQSNYGYTF. The CDR3 DNA follows: TGTGCCAGCAGCCCCGAGGGACAGTCTAACTATGGCTACACCTTC.

V usage is TRBV7-6 and J usage is TRBJ2-3, with D maybe TRBD1 (6 bases). Germline V gene data show CDR1 as SGHVS and CDR2 as FNYEAQ. The ends were cut back, 6 bases at V and 3 bases at J, with 16 bases in the middle. The CDR3 spans 15 residues. CDR3 in DNA: TGTGCCAGCAGTCCCCGAGACAGGTTTACAGATACGCAGTATTTT. It yields the protein CASSPRDRFTDTQYF.

A note on this clone: One end of the junction fails to match germline, which may point to a read error. The genes are TRBV25-1 and TRBJ1-2; D is possibly TRBD1 (6 bases). This CDR3 comprises 13 residues. Germline V gene sequence: CDR1 MGHDK, CDR2 SYGVNS. The CDR3 DNA reads as TGTGCCAGCACTGAACAGGGCAACTATGGCTACACCTTC. Protein sequence: CASTEQGNYGYTF.

This clone was counted once. The chain links TRBV6-5 to TRBJ1-2; 8 nucleotides align to TRBD1. The CDR3 contains 15 residues. Germline CDR1 and CDR2: MNHEY and SVGAGI. V was pared by 7 bases and J by 5 bases, with 12 bases of the junction left unmatched. CDR3 nucleotides: TGTGCCAGCACCCCGGCGGTCGGACAGGGTTATGGCTACACCTTC. It specifies CASTPAVGQGYGYTF.

V gene TRBV6-1 combines with J gene TRBJ2-7; D ambiguous. Germline V lookup: CDR1 MNHNS, CDR2 SASEGT. CDR3 length: 14 amino acids. V lost 5 bases, J lost 0 bases, and 11 bases lay in between. The CDR3 sequence: CASSFAASSYEQYF. CDR3 bases: TGTGCCAGCAGTTTCGCGGCGAGCTCCTACGAGCAGTACTTC.

This chain connects TRBV7-9 to TRBJ1-2; 8 bases line up with TRBD1. The CDR3 is 16 amino acids. Trimming at V came to 6 bases and at J to 8 bases, leaving 17 bases not matched to a gene. Germline lookup yields CDR1 SEHNR and CDR2 FQNEAQ (reference sequence). The CDR3 reads CASSFVGQETMGGYTF. The CDR3 bases are TGTGCCAGCAGTTTCGTGGGACAGGAAACTATGGGAGGCTACACCTTC.

The CDR3 reads CASSFRGQGSGEAFF. Written as DNA, the CDR3 is TGTGCCAGCAGCTTTCGGGGACAGGGATCCGGTGAAGCTTTCTTT. The V call is TRBV5-5, the J call TRBJ1-1; 9 nucleotides match TRBD1. J lost 7 bases, V lost 2 bases, and 9 bases had no gene match. Germline V lookup: CDR1 SGHKS, CDR2 YYEKEE (reference sequence). The CDR3 spans 15 residues.

The rearrangement links TRBV2 to TRBJ2-3; D uncertain. Trimming shortened V by 5 bases and J by 6 bases, and 9 bases separated the two germline ends. The germline V gene has CDR1 SNHLY and CDR2 FYNNEI. This CDR3 region has 12 residues. DNA of the CDR3: TGTGCCAGCAGTCCTAGATCTGATACGCAGTATTTT. It encodes CASSPRSDTQYF.

The V call is TRBV4-1, the J call TRBJ2-4; 12 bases agree with TRBD1. V shed 1 base, J shed 9 bases, and the junction held 4 bases outside the gene matches. The CDR3 sequence is 15 residues long. CDR1 MGHRA and CDR2 YSYEKL come from the germline V gene. CDR3 DNA sequence: TGCGCCAGCAGCCAAGTAGGGACAGGGGGCGGCATTCAGTACTTC. This codes for CASSQVGTGGGIQYF.

The chain uses TRBV21-1 and TRBJ2-3; TRBD1 is taken as the D call from the table, unchecked against the DNA. TRBV21-1 is termed a pseudogene. The CDR3 runs to 14 residues. CDR3: CASSRAGGPDTQYF. CDR3 DNA: TGTGCCAGCAGTCGGGCAGGGGGCCCAGATACGCAGTATTTT.

The chain employs TRBV10-1 and TRBJ2-5; 7 bases line up with TRBD2. With 0 bases clipped from V and 5 bases from J, the junction kept 3 bases outside the gene matches. Germline V gene lookup returns CDR1 WNHNN and CDR2 SYGVQD (reference sequence). The CDR3 contains 14 residues. The CDR3 coding sequence is TGCGCCAGCAGTGAGTCTAGCGGGTGGGAGACCCAGTACTTC. This encodes CASSESSGWETQYF.

This clone has just one count. The sample carries other DNA sequences with the same CDR3. The V and J genes are TRBV7-3 and TRBJ2-7; 9 bases are shared with TRBD1. CDR3 length equals 15 residues. The trim removed 0 bases at V and 3 bases at J, leaving 3 bases unmatched. Germline V gene sequence: CDR1 SGHTA, CDR2 FQGTGA. The CDR3 DNA sequence: TGTGCCAGCAGCTTAACAGGGGGACAGGGCTACGAGCAGTACTTC. Protein sequence: CASSLTGGQGYEQYF.

The rearrangement joins TRBV30 to TRBJ2-1; 8 bases line up with TRBD2. This CDR3 is 14 amino acids long. Per the germline V gene, CDR1 is GTSNPN and CDR2 is SVGIG (reference sequence). With V trimmed by 3 bases and J by 3 bases, 4 bases remained unmatched. CDR3 residues: CAWSRGGSYNEQFF. CDR3 in DNA: TGTGCCTGGAGCCGGGGGGGCAGCTACAATGAGCAGTTCTTC.

This clone is a singleton in its sample. This rearrangement joins TRBV25-1 to TRBJ1-1; 8 nucleotides align to TRBD1. The germline V gene has CDR1 MGHDK and CDR2 SYGVNS. The CDR3 length is 12 residues. V lost 7 bases to trimming and J lost 10 bases; unmatched junction nucleotides: 8. This CDR3 is CASTGRGRRAFF. The CDR3 DNA follows: TGTGCCAGCACTGGCAGGGGGCGCAGAGCTTTCTTT.

The chain recombines TRBV2 with TRBJ1-1; 7 bases line up with TRBD1. The ends lost 6 bases at V and 4 bases at J; junction bases unmatched: 8. This CDR3 region has 14 residues. Germline CDR1 is SNHLY and CDR2 is FYNNEI. The CDR3 is CASRLTGKGTEAFF. The CDR3 DNA reads as TGTGCCAGCAGGCTGACAGGGAAAGGCACTGAAGCTTTCTTT.

The genes are TRBV6-5 and TRBJ1-2; the D gene is possibly TRBD1 (6 bases). The V end lost 6 bases, the J end lost 6 bases, and 14 bases lay between the germline ends. Per germline, CDR1 MNHEY and CDR2 SVGAGI. The CDR3 extends over 13 amino acids. The CDR3 DNA is TGTGCCAGCAGATTACAGGGTCCCCATGGCTACACCTTC. It encodes CASRLQGPHGYTF.

V and J are TRBV2 and TRBJ2-2, with a weak D call TRBD2 (6 bases). From germline, CDR1 is SNHLY and CDR2 FYNNEI. This CDR3 contains 15 residues. Trimming shortened V by 5 bases and J by 1 base, and 11 bases separated the two germline ends. CDR3 sequence: CASSWVGGNTGELFF. The CDR3 DNA reads as TGTGCCAGCAGTTGGGTCGGGGGGAACACCGGGGAGCTGTTTTTT.

The rearrangement uses TRBV20-1 and TRBJ1-1; maybe TRBD1 (6 bases). Looked up from germline, CDR1 is DFQATT and CDR2 is SNEGSKA (reference sequence). This CDR3 has 10 amino acids. The CDR3, as DNA: TGCAGGGGGGCAGGTACTGAAGCTTTCTTT. It codes for CRGAGTEAFF.

J is TRBJ1-1 and V is TRBV6-1, with 8 bases aligning to TRBD1. This CDR3 is built from 15 residues. The V and J ends lost 3 bases and 7 bases, in that order; junction bases with no gene match: 10. CDR1 is MNHNS and CDR2 is SASEGT in the germline V gene. The CDR3 is CASSDPRTGRNEAFF. The CDR3, as DNA: TGTGCCAGCAGTGACCCGCGGACAGGGAGGAATGAAGCTTTCTTT.